This TCR beta chain was found in a study of cytomegalovirus exposure and HLA in healthy donors. There are 13 residues in the CDR3. Per the germline V gene, CDR1 is LGHNA and CDR2 is YSLEER. The primer mix had 60 Vbeta and 13 Jbeta primers. Generated by immunoSEQ multiplex PCR, the TCRdb table keeps only in-frame clones and is missing some. The sample holds 75,000 to 90,000 clones, roughly 79% seen once. Remarks on this clone: A read error may produce the germline difference seen at one junction end.

Input material: PBMCs. This clonotype originated in a male donor in good health and CMV-seropositive. The chain is built from TRBV4-3 and TRBJ1-2, with 12 positions matching TRBD1. As DNA, the CDR3 is TGCGCCAGCGGCCAAGGGACAGGGGGCCGCTACACCTTC. It yields the protein CASGQGTGGRYTF.